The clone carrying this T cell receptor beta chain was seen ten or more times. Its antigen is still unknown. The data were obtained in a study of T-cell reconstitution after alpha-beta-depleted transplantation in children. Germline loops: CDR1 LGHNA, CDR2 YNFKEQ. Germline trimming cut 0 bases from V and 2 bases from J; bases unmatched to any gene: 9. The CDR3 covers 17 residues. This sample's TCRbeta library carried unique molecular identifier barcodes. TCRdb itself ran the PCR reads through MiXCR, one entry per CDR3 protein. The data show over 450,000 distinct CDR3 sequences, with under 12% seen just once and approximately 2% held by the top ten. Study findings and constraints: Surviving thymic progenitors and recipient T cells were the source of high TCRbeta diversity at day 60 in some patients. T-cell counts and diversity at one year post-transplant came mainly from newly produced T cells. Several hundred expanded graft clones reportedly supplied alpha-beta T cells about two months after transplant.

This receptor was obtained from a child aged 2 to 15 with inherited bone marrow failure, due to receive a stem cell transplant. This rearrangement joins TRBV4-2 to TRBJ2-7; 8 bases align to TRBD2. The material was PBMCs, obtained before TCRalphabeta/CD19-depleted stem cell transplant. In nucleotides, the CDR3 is TGTGCCAGCAGCCAAGATTGGTCCGGGGGGGTCACCTACGAGCAGTACTTC. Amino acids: CASSQDWSGGVTYEQYF.